Sequencing of this T cell receptor (beta chain) was carried out in a study of graft-versus-host responses after intestinal transplantation. In the study overall: Among the recipients, transplants were multivisceral, liver-intestinal, or isolated intestinal.

The data were produced by immunoSEQ multiplex PCR, yet TCRdb's version contains in-frame clones alone and is incomplete. This repertoire shows over 45,000 clones, over 85% found once; its top ten account for 5.5% to 6%. Whole-study findings and limits: GvH clonotypes were identified within recipient marrow, with a subset emerging first in ileum or blood. Declines in HvG clones occurring early post-transplant were associated with peak circulating GvH clone levels.

V lost 3 bases and J lost 1, with 9 bases in between. This CDR3 region has 15 residues. Germline assignment: CDR1 MGHDK and CDR2 SYGVNS. Comments on this clone: Its antigen remains unidentified.

This TCR came from a human patient who received an intestinal transplant, so some T cells may come from the graft donor. This chain connects TRBV25-1 to TRBJ2-2; D gene unclear. Sequencing was performed on PBMCs, taken about 800 days after a first intestinal transplant, on the day of a second. The CDR3, as DNA: TGTGCCAGCAGTGATAGTTCTTTGAACACCGGGGAGCTGTTTTTT. This codes for CASSDSSLNTGELFF.